Shown below are 10 T cell receptor beta chains from a single sample sequenced in a study of T cells in Graves' hyperthyroidism and ophthalmopathy (dated by TCRdb to between 2018 and 2021). Library generation was performed with multiplex PCR. The instrument given in TCRdb is Illumina HiSeq 2000. Amplification of TCR beta CDR3 regions was carried out from RNA transcripts. A first-round RT-PCR of the TCR CDR3 used the HTBI primer set with the Qiagen OneStep RT-PCR kit. TCRdb reran the public reads through fastp at Q25 and MiXCR, keeping productive beta chains. Rows with one shared CDR3 protein collapse into an entry with the most common genes and DNA. This sample holds approximately 330,000 distinct CDR3 sequences; roughly 18% were observed only once. The leading ten clones occupy approximately 49% of the sample. The sample consisted of blood. These receptors came from a woman aged 50 to 60 with Graves' hyperthyroidism.

In its sample, this clonotype was seen many times. The genes are TRBV6-8 and TRBJ1-5; 8 bases line up with TRBD1. This CDR3 spans 18 amino acids. Per the germline V gene, CDR1 is MNHGY and CDR2 is SAAAGT. Trimming removed 7 bases from V and 3 bases from J; junction bases left unmatched: 17. The CDR3 region is CASTPGQGEGKDNQPQHF. The CDR3 nucleotides read TGTGCCAGCACCCCCGGACAGGGCGAAGGGAAGGACAATCAGCCCCAGCATTTT.

This clonotype has just a few counts. This chain joins TRBV7-9 and TRBJ2-4; the match to TRBD1 covers 7 bases. The CDR3 covers 15 residues. Per germline, CDR1 SEHNR and CDR2 FQNEAQ (reference sequence). V shed 1 base and J 7 bases; nucleotides not matched to a gene: 7. The CDR3 region is CASSLEGGWFNIQYF. CDR3 coding DNA: TGTGCCAGCAGCTTAGAAGGGGGCTGGTTTAACATTCAGTACTTC. The variable domain in full, completed from reference TRBV7-9 and TRBJ2-4, reads DTGVSQNPRHKITKRGQNVTFRCDPISEHNRLYWYRQTLGQGPEFLTYFQNEAQLEKSRLLSDRFSAERPKGSFSTLEIQRTEQGDSAMYLCASSLEGGWFNIQYFGAGTRLSVL.

This clonotype came up many times. This chain connects TRBV12-3 or TRBV12-4 to TRBJ1-1; no clear D. The V gene lost 3 bases and the J gene lost 1 base, with 9 bases spanning the gap. The CDR3 is 14 residues long. The CDR3: CASSLTGSNTEAFF. CDR3 nucleotides: TGTGCCAGCAGTTTGACGGGTTCGAACACTGAAGCTTTCTTT.

The table lists this clonotype with a few counts. Written as DNA, the CDR3 is TGTGCCACCAGCAGAAGACGGACTAGCGGGGGGGCAAATGAGCAGTTCTTC. The encoded protein is CATSRRRTSGGANEQFF. The rearrangement joins TRBV15 to TRBJ2-1, with 15 positions matching TRBD2. Germline loops: CDR1 LNHNV, CDR2 YYDKDF (reference sequence). Unmatched junction bases numbered 6, after V lost 2 bases and J lost 7 bases. The CDR3 loop spans 17 amino acids.

This clonotype came up many times. The gene calls are TRBV28 and TRBJ2-5; 12 positions match TRBD2. V gave up 8 bases and J gave up 4 bases; unmatched junction bases: 5. The CDR3 spans 14 residues. CDR1 is MDHEN and CDR2 is SYDVKM in the germline V gene. Here the CDR3 DNA reads TGTGCCAGCGGGACTAGCGGGCCCGGAGAGACCCAGTACTTC. Protein product: CASGTSGPGETQYF.

This clonotype was counted a few times. The chain joins TRBV10-3 to TRBJ2-3; D may be TRBD2 (5 bases). In germline, CDR1 is ENHRY, CDR2 SYGVKD. This CDR3 has 14 amino acids. V dropped 6 bases and J dropped 3 bases, with 13 bases sitting between them. The CDR3 loop reads CAIREVAETDTQYF. In DNA, the CDR3 is TGTGCCATCAGGGAGGTGGCGGAAACAGATACGCAGTATTTT.

V usage is TRBV10-3 and J usage is TRBJ2-1; D is perhaps TRBD2 (7 bases). Germline assignment: CDR1 ENHRY and CDR2 SYGVKD. The CDR3 extends over 13 amino acids. V gave up 6 bases and J gave up 8 bases, with 14 bases separating them. CDR3 nucleotides: TGTGCCATCAGGGAGAACGGGGGGCATGAGCAGTTCTTC. Its protein product is CAIRENGGHEQFF.

CDR3 nucleotide sequence: TGCGCCAGCAGCTTGCTACAGGGGGCTAGGACCGGGGAGCTGTTTTTT. Encoded protein: CASSLLQGARTGELFF. The V call is TRBV5-1, the J call TRBJ2-2; 9 bases match TRBD1. The CDR3 runs 16 residues. In germline, CDR1 is SGHRS, CDR2 YFSETQ. Trimming cost V 1 base and J 5 bases; bases outside gene matches: 6.

This clonotype was detected ten times or more. The rearrangement uses TRBV2 and TRBJ2-2; no clear D. CDR1 and CDR2 (germline): SNHLY, FYNNEI. The V end was cut by 7 bases, the J end by 7 bases, with 10 bases between. The CDR3 spans 12 residues. In DNA, the CDR3 is TGTGCCAGCATGGATTGGGTCGGGGAGCTGTTTTTT. Protein product: CASMDWVGELFF.

This clonotype showed up many times. The J gene is TRBJ2-3, the V gene TRBV3-1; D perhaps matches TRBD1 (6 bases). Germline-derived CDR1 and CDR2 are LGHDT and YNNKEL (reference sequence). V was shortened by 0 bases and J by 5 bases, with 12 bases between the two germline ends. The CDR3 contains 15 residues. CDR3 in DNA: TGTGCCAGCAGCCAAGACGGACAGTGGGGAGATACGCAGTATTTT. Its translation is CASSQDGQWGDTQYF.